The 20 T cell receptor beta chains given below trace back to one sample, sequenced in a study of cytomegalovirus exposure and HLA in healthy donors. PCR primers comprised 60 Vbeta and 13 Jbeta primers. Profiled with immunoSEQ multiplex PCR; TCRdb holds only in-frame clones, not every one. Of roughly 40,000 clones in the sample, 45% to 65% were seen once. Sequenced: PBMCs. These receptors originate from a human donor in good health.

The table lists this clone with a few counts. The V and J genes are TRBV10-3 and TRBJ2-1, with D possibly matching TRBD2 (5 bases). V was trimmed by 4 bases and J by 9 bases, leaving 13 bases between them. Germline V lookup: CDR1 ENHRY, CDR2 SYGVKD. This CDR3 region has 13 residues. The CDR3: CAISGLAKSEQFF. CDR3 bases: TGTGCCATCAGTGGGCTAGCTAAGAGTGAGCAGTTCTTC.

The J gene is TRBJ2-2, the V gene TRBV7-2; 7 nucleotides match TRBD1. Unmatched junction bases numbered 4, after V lost 5 bases and J lost 1 base. This CDR3 is built from 15 residues. CDR1 is SGHTA and CDR2 is FQGNSA in the germline V gene. The CDR3 DNA reads as TGTGCCAGCAGCCGAGGGGGCCGGAACACCGGGGAGCTGTTTTTT. It yields the protein CASSRGGRNTGELFF.

This clone has more than one count but fewer than ten. This chain connects TRBV6-5 to TRBJ2-7, with unresolved D. Trimming removed 5 bases from V and 1 base from J, with 6 bases in between. CDR1 is MNHEY and CDR2 is SVGAGI in the germline V gene. The CDR3 spans 12 residues. CDR3 in amino acids: CASSVQSYEQYF. CDR3 nucleotide sequence: TGTGCCAGCAGTGTACAGTCCTACGAGCAGTACTTC.

The rearrangement uses TRBV28 and TRBJ1-1; TRBD1 agrees at 11 bases. This CDR3 region has 13 residues. V shed 9 bases and J 2 bases; nucleotides not matched to a gene: 2. CDR1 and CDR2 from the germline V gene are MDHEN and SYDVKM. In DNA form, the CDR3 reads TGTGCCAGTTGGACAGGGGGCAACACTGAAGCTTTCTTT. Translation: CASWTGGNTEAFF.

This chain links TRBV2 with TRBJ2-7; 8 bases line up with TRBD1. The CDR3 totals 13 residues. From germline, CDR1 is SNHLY and CDR2 FYNNEI. V shed 11 bases, J shed 5 bases, and the junction held 11 bases outside the gene matches. CDR3: CAGLATGADEQYF. The CDR3 nucleotides read TGTGCCGGACTCGCGACAGGGGCAGACGAGCAGTACTTC.

V is TRBV5-1 and J is TRBJ1-1; TRBD1 matches at 7 bases. Germline V lookup: CDR1 SGHRS, CDR2 YFSETQ. V gave up 4 bases and J gave up 7 bases; unmatched junction bases: 10. The CDR3 extends over 14 amino acids. Here the CDR3 DNA reads TGCGCCAGCAGCCAAGGGACAGAACTCCTTGAAGCTTTCTTT. It encodes CASSQGTELLEAFF.

The chain carries TRBV7-9 and TRBJ1-5, with D maybe TRBD1 (6 bases). CDR1 and CDR2 (germline): SEHNR, FQNEAQ (reference sequence). Trimming stripped 5 bases from V and 5 bases from J, with 10 bases between. CDR3 length: 13 residues. CDR3 nucleotides: TGTGCCAGCAGCATCCGACAGGATCAGCCCCAGCATTTT. Translation: CASSIRQDQPQHF.

This chain links TRBV6-1 with TRBJ2-3; 15 bases line up with TRBD2. V lost 3 bases and J lost 6; bases outside the gene matches: 7. CDR1 and CDR2 (germline): MNHNS, SASEGT. CDR3 length: 17 amino acids. The CDR3 DNA is TGTGCCAGCAGTGAGATGCCCGGGACTAGCGGGGGGGATACGCAGTATTTT. Amino acid sequence: CASSEMPGTSGGDTQYF.

This clone was seen once. V usage is TRBV25-1 and J usage is TRBJ2-5; D is possibly TRBD2 (7 bases). CDR3 length: 15 amino acids. From germline, CDR1 is MGHDK and CDR2 SYGVNS. V was shortened by 9 bases and J by 5 bases, with 22 bases between the two germline ends. In DNA form, the CDR3 reads TGTGCCAGGAGCGGATGGGGGGGCTCAGAGGAGACCCAGTACTTC. Encoded protein: CARSGWGGSEETQYF.

V usage is TRBV6-5 and J usage is TRBJ2-7; the match to TRBD2 covers 8 bases. The CDR3 spans 16 residues. V lost 0 bases and J lost 2; bases outside the gene matches: 6. Germline lookup yields CDR1 MNHEY and CDR2 SVGAGI. This CDR3 is CASSYSFSGTPYEQYF. In nucleotides, the CDR3 is TGTGCCAGCAGTTACTCGTTTAGCGGGACCCCCTACGAGCAGTACTTC.

This clone was recorded at least ten times. CDR3 protein: CASIVLSGNTIYF. The CDR3 DNA reads as TGTGCCAGCATTGTACTTTCTGGAAACACCATATATTTT. This chain links TRBV6-1 with TRBJ1-3; D gene ambiguous. The V gene's germline CDR1 is MNHNS and CDR2 SASEGT. This CDR3 comprises 13 residues. Trimming removed 7 bases at V and 1 base at J, with 8 bases between.

The rearrangement uses TRBV7-3 and TRBJ1-1; possibly TRBD1 for D (5 bases). This CDR3 spans 15 amino acids. The V gene's germline CDR1 is SGHTA and CDR2 FQGTGA. V was pared by 2 bases and J by 5 bases, with 15 bases between. CDR3 sequence (DNA): TGTGCCAGCAGCTTAGGCACCCGGGAGGGGACTGAAGCTTTCTTT. Translation gives CASSLGTREGTEAFF.

The rearrangement joins TRBV5-6 to TRBJ1-2, with 7 nucleotides matching TRBD1. V dropped 2 bases and J dropped 8; count of bases not matched to a gene: 12. The CDR3 extends over 15 amino acids. Per germline, CDR1 SGHDT and CDR2 YYEEEE. As DNA, the CDR3 is TGTGCCAGCAGCTTAGGGACAGCCCATTTTGGGGGCTACACCTTC. Its protein product is CASSLGTAHFGGYTF.

The chain recombines TRBV7-8 with TRBJ2-7; TRBD1 matches 10 bases. J gave up 5 bases and V 5 bases, and 6 bases lay outside the gene matches. CDR1 and CDR2 (germline): SGHVS, FQNEAQ. The CDR3 is 14 amino acids. CDR3 sequence (DNA): TGTGCCAGCAGCCCCAGACAGGGGGCTGACGAGCAGTACTTC. It translates to CASSPRQGADEQYF.

This chain uses TRBV4-3 with TRBJ2-1; the match to TRBD2 covers 9 bases. The trim removed 0 bases at V and 4 bases at J, leaving 4 bases unmatched. The CDR3 is made up of 16 amino acids. The germline CDR1 and CDR2 sequences are LGHNA and YSLEER. The CDR3 region has the DNA TGCGCCAGCAGCCAAGAAACTAGCGGGCCGTACAATGAGCAGTTCTTC. This translates into CASSQETSGPYNEQFF.

This clone showed up just a few times. The gene calls are TRBV6-1 and TRBJ2-2; 11 positions match TRBD2. After removal of 6 bases from V and 3 bases from J, the junction contained 3 bases not matched to a gene. Germline CDR1 MNHNS, CDR2 SASEGT. The CDR3 extends over 15 amino acids. CDR3 amino acids: CASRDSGRDTGELFF. The CDR3 DNA follows: TGTGCCAGCAGGGATAGCGGGAGGGACACCGGGGAGCTGTTTTTT.

This clone was seen a handful of times. The chain is built from TRBV28 and TRBJ2-7; TRBD2 matches 13 bases. CDR1 is MDHEN and CDR2 is SYDVKM in the germline V gene. There are 18 residues in the CDR3. J gave up 3 bases and V 4 bases, and 12 bases lay outside the gene matches. This chain's CDR3 is CASSSRTSGRGGGYEQYF. CDR3 DNA: TGTGCCAGCAGTTCACGGACTAGCGGGAGAGGGGGAGGCTACGAGCAGTACTTC.

The J gene is TRBJ2-1, the V gene TRBV7-2, with 7 bases aligning to TRBD2. Germline CDR1 reads SGHTA; CDR2 reads FQGNSA. Trimming removed 0 bases from V and 6 bases from J; junction bases left unmatched: 2. The CDR3 consists of 14 residues. CDR3 DNA: TGTGCCAGCAGCTTAGCGGGAGGGCCCAATGAGCAGTTCTTC. This gives the protein CASSLAGGPNEQFF.

The chain couples TRBV28 to TRBJ2-1, with 10 bases fitting TRBD2. Germline loops: CDR1 MDHEN, CDR2 SYDVKM. This CDR3 region has 15 residues. The V and J ends lost 5 bases and 5 bases, in that order; junction bases with no gene match: 6. CDR3 region: CASSPVSGGNNEQFF. The DNA for the CDR3 is TGTGCCAGCAGTCCCGTTAGCGGGGGGAACAATGAGCAGTTCTTC.

This clone has more than one count but fewer than ten. This chain connects TRBV15 to TRBJ1-6; TRBD1 is a possible D gene (6 bases). V lost 1 base, J lost 12 bases, and 10 bases lay in between. Germline V lookup: CDR1 LNHNV, CDR2 YYDKDF (reference sequence). The CDR3 contains 13 residues. CDR3 region: CATSRAGEVPLHF. DNA for the CDR3: TGTGCCACCAGCAGAGCAGGGGAAGTACCCCTCCACTTT.